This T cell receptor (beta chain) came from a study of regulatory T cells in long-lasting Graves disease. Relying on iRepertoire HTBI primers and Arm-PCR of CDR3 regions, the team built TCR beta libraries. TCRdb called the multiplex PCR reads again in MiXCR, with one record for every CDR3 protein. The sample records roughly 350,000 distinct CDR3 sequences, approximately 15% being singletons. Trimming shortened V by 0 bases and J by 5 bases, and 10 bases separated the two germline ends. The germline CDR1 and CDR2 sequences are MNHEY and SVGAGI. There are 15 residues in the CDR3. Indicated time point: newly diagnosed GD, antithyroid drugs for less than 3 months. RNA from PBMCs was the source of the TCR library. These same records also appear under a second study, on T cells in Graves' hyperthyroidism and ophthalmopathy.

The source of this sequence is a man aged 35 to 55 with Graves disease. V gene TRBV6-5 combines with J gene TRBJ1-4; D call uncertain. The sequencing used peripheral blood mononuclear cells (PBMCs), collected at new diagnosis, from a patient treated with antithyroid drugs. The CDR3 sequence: CASSYSGLLNEKLFF. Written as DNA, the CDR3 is TGTGCCAGCAGTTACTCGGGTTTATTGAATGAAAAACTGTTTTTT.